The next 22 T cell receptor beta chains were all read from a single sample in a study of spatial heterogeneity in lung cancer. Findings and caveats of the study: Higher tumor mutation counts went along with higher counts of expanded intratumoral alpha and beta TCRs.

Their recognized antigens are unknown. Described time point: sample taken at primary tumor resection. From the 5' RACE reads, TCRdb called clonotypes with MiXCR, one entry per CDR3 protein. The sample has thousands of distinct CDR3 sequences, 14% to 15% seen once. Sample: lung tumor tissue, taken at surgery. These receptors originate from a female donor with early-stage non-small cell lung cancer.

This clonotype rates as medium-sized. This beta chain came through as a stray read in a library set up for alpha chains, and its size says little. V is TRBV2 and J is TRBJ2-1; a possible D gene is TRBD1 (6 bases). V lost 5 bases and J lost 12, with 23 bases in between. CDR1 and CDR2 (germline): SNHLY, FYNNEI. CDR3 length: 15 residues. The DNA for the CDR3 is TGTGCCAGCAGTTTCGAAAAAACAGGGCAAGTGGTGCAGTTCTTC. Its translation: CASSFEKTGQVVQFF.

This clonotype has ten or more counts. This beta chain is off target for a library built for alpha chains, so its abundance means little. This chain links TRBV7-6 with TRBJ1-1; tentative D call: TRBD1 (6 bases). CDR1 and CDR2 from the germline V gene are SGHVS and FNYEAQ. CDR3 length: 16 residues. V lost 1 base and J lost 1, with 13 bases in between. The CDR3 sequence is CASSLDPGHTNTEAFF. CDR3 in DNA: TGTGCCAGCAGCTTAGATCCGGGACACACGAACACTGAAGCTTTCTTT.

A word on this clonotype: This beta chain slipped into a library made for alpha chains as a stray read, so its size is not meaningful. This chain joins TRBV12-3 or TRBV12-4 and TRBJ2-5; 7 nucleotides match TRBD2. The CDR3 loop spans 13 amino acids. V gave up 7 bases and J gave up 5 bases; unmatched junction bases: 7. As DNA, the CDR3 is TGTGCCAGCATCCCGGGGGGAGGGGAGACCCAGTACTTC. Its protein is CASIPGGGETQYF.

This clonotype has a count of ten or more. This beta chain is an off-target read within a library intended for alpha chains, so its frequency means little. The genes are TRBV5-1 and TRBJ2-1; no clear D. V dropped 7 bases and J dropped 3 bases, with 11 bases sitting between them. CDR3 length: 13 amino acids. CDR1 and CDR2 from the germline V gene are SGHRS and YFSETQ. In nucleotides, the CDR3 is TGCGCCAGCCGGACCTCCTACTACAATGAGCAGTTCTTC. The encoded protein is CASRTSYYNEQFF. Full variable domain (missing parts from reference TRBV5-1 and TRBJ2-1): KAGVTQTPRYLIKTRGQQVTLSCSPISGHRSVSWYQQTPGQGLQFLFEYFSETQRNKGNFPGRFSGRQFSNSRSEMNVSTLELGDSALYLCASRTSYYNEQFFGPGTRLTVL.

This clonotype was picked up many times. Since it is a stray read in a library aimed at alpha chains, this beta chain has a size that is not meaningful. The V call is TRBV20-1, the J call TRBJ1-1, with D unresolved. The V end lost 7 bases, the J end lost 1 base, and 10 bases lay between the germline ends. The CDR3 sequence is 12 residues long. Germline V gives CDR1 DFQATT, CDR2 SNEGSKA (reference sequence). The CDR3 spells CSVPRRNTEAFF. CDR3 in DNA: TGCAGTGTGCCCCGAAGGAACACTGAAGCTTTCTTT.

In its sample, this clonotype was seen many times. This beta chain came through as a stray read in a library set up for alpha chains, and its size says little. V gene TRBV7-9 combines with J gene TRBJ2-7, with D perhaps being TRBD1 or TRBD2 (5 bases each). Per the germline V gene, CDR1 is SEHNR and CDR2 is FQNEAQ (reference sequence). The CDR3 length is 12 residues. V was pared by 5 bases and J by 5 bases, with 10 bases between. The CDR3 sequence: CASSPQGHEQYF. In DNA, the CDR3 is TGTGCCAGCAGCCCGCAGGGACACGAGCAGTACTTC.

This clonotype is medium-sized (0.01 to 0.1%). The library was prepared for alpha chains; this beta chain is a stray read, so its frequency means little. The V call is TRBV7-9, the J call TRBJ2-7; D not resolved. The CDR3 loop spans 15 amino acids. V lost 3 bases and J 0 bases, leaving 12 bases between the germline ends. Germline V CDR1 and CDR2: SEHNR, FQNEAQ (reference sequence). The DNA of the CDR3 is TGTGCCAGCAGCTTTGGGGTCGGGCTCTCCTACGAGCAGTACTTC. This sequence encodes CASSFGVGLSYEQYF.

In its sample, this clonotype ranks as medium-sized. Since it is a stray read in a library aimed at alpha chains, this beta chain has a size that is not meaningful. The chain combines TRBV27 with TRBJ2-7; 11 bases agree with TRBD1. CDR3 length equals 15 residues. Unmatched junction bases numbered 5, after V lost 4 bases and J lost 3 bases. Germline loops: CDR1 MNHEY, CDR2 SMNVEV (reference sequence). CDR3 region: CASSYRGTGGYEQYF. CDR3 nucleotide sequence: TGTGCCAGCAGTTACCGCGGGACAGGGGGCTACGAGCAGTACTTC.

This clonotype was found many times. Since a much larger clone is just one base distant, this may be a read error. In a library made to pick up alpha chains, this beta chain is a stray read with a size that means little. The chain combines TRBV20-1 with TRBJ2-6; D not resolved. Germline CDR1 DFQATT, CDR2 SNEGSKA (reference sequence). The ends were cut back, 0 bases at V and 0 bases at J, with 3 bases in the middle. The CDR3 sequence is 14 residues long. CDR3 residues: CSAREGSGANVLTF. In nucleotides, the CDR3 is TGCAGTGCTAGAGAGGGCTCTGGGGCCAACGTCCTGACTTTC.

This clonotype rates as medium-sized. This beta chain is an off-target read within a library intended for alpha chains, so its frequency means little. The chain uses TRBV2 and TRBJ2-3; D ambiguous. Trimming took off 1 base at V and 2 bases at J, with 7 bases between the two ends. CDR3 size: 14 residues. Germline CDR1 and CDR2: SNHLY and FYNNEI. The CDR3 sequence: CASSEGLYTDTQYF. In nucleotides, the CDR3 is TGTGCCAGCAGTGAAGGGCTTTACACAGATACGCAGTATTTT.

This clonotype qualifies as medium-sized. Little can be read into the size of this beta chain, an off-target read in a library designed for alpha chains. This chain links TRBV20-1 with TRBJ1-3; no definite D call. The length of the CDR3 is 14 residues. CDR1 and CDR2 from the germline V gene are DFQATT and SNEGSKA (reference sequence). Deletions cut 3 bases from V and 6 bases from J, with 15 bases between. The CDR3 reads CSASSPNRENTIYF. CDR3 bases: TGCAGTGCTAGTTCCCCCAACCGTGAAAACACCATATATTTT.

This clonotype is medium-sized within its sample. The library was built for alpha chains, so this beta chain is an off-target read and its size means little. The chain has TRBV5-1 and TRBJ2-3; D unclear. CDR1 is SGHRS and CDR2 is YFSETQ in the germline V gene. The CDR3 loop spans 14 amino acids. Deletions cut 4 bases from V and 4 bases from J, with 13 bases between. The chain's CDR3 is CASSREQVADTQYF. CDR3 bases: TGCGCCAGCAGCCGAGAACAAGTAGCAGATACGCAGTATTTT.

A word on this clonotype: This beta chain lies outside the target of a library built for alpha chains; its clone size means little. J is TRBJ1-1 and V is TRBV20-1; D unclear. The CDR3 consists of 11 residues. V lost 5 bases to trimming and J lost 0 bases, with 4 bases between them. The V gene's germline CDR1 is DFQATT and CDR2 SNEGSKA (reference sequence). The CDR3 nucleotides read TGCAGTGCTTTGTTGAACACTGAAGCTTTCTTT. Translated: CSALLNTEAFF.

Ten or more counts support this clonotype. The size of this beta chain means little, since it is a stray read in a library made for alpha chains. This sequence joins TRBV20-1 and TRBJ2-2; TRBD1 matches at 9 bases. The germline V gene encodes CDR1 DFQATT and CDR2 SNEGSKA (reference sequence). V trimming: 3 bases; J trimming: 9 bases; junction bases outside the gene matches: 8. The CDR3 is made up of 14 amino acids. CDR3 nucleotide sequence: TGCAGTGCTAGTGGGACAGGGCTCAACAGGGAGCTGTTTTTT. Its protein is CSASGTGLNRELFF.

Sample share makes this clonotype medium-sized. Found in a library prepared for alpha chains, this beta chain is an off-target read, and its abundance has little meaning. The J gene is TRBJ2-3, the V gene TRBV5-4; D gene uncertain. This CDR3 region has 14 residues. Germline CDR1 is SGHNT and CDR2 is YYREEE (reference sequence). Trimming left V 0 bases short and J 6 bases short, with 11 bases between. CDR3 bases: TGTGCCAGCAGCTTGGGCCCTGGTCCCGATACGCAGTATTTT. This codes for CASSLGPGPDTQYF.

This clonotype is medium-sized by share. Because this beta chain is a stray read in a library intended to capture alpha chains, its abundance should not be given much weight. The chain uses TRBV20-1 and TRBJ2-2, with D possibly TRBD1 on 5 matching bases. This CDR3 has 14 residues. CDR1 is DFQATT and CDR2 is SNEGSKA in the germline V gene (reference sequence). Trimming stripped 3 bases from V and 0 bases from J, with 8 bases between. The CDR3 here is CSARYRTNTGELFF. DNA for the CDR3: TGCAGTGCTAGGTACAGGACGAACACCGGGGAGCTGTTTTTT.

Remarks on this clonotype: A library made for alpha chains picked up this beta chain off target, so its size means little. The chain combines TRBV4-3 with TRBJ2-5, with D uncertain. Per the germline V gene, CDR1 is LGHNA and CDR2 is YSLEER. This CDR3 spans 13 amino acids. Deletions cut 3 bases from V and 1 base from J, with 6 bases between. CDR3 coding DNA: TGCGCCAGCAGCCATTCACTCCAAGAGACCCAGTACTTC. It translates to CASSHSLQETQYF.

This clonotype was counted at least ten times. Within a library made for alpha chains, this beta chain is off target, and its count is uninformative. The V gene is TRBV5-1, the J gene TRBJ2-3, with a possible D match to TRBD1 (6 bases). This CDR3 comprises 18 residues. The V end was cut by 2 bases, the J end by 2 bases, with 21 bases between. Germline lookup yields CDR1 SGHRS and CDR2 YFSETQ. The CDR3 loop is CASSFTGIGSYTTDTQYF. The CDR3 DNA sequence: TGCGCCAGCAGCTTTACAGGGATTGGGAGCTACACCACAGATACGCAGTATTTT.

In the case of this clonotype: This beta chain is a stray sequence in a library constructed for alpha chains; its clone size is not meaningful. V gene TRBV4-1 combines with J gene TRBJ2-3, with D perhaps matching TRBD2 (5 bases). V was shortened by 1 base and J by 3 bases, with 11 bases between the two germline ends. This CDR3 spans 15 amino acids. The germline V gene has CDR1 MGHRA and CDR2 YSYEKL. DNA for the CDR3: TGCGCCAGCAGCCAAGGAGGGCGTAGAACAGATACGCAGTATTTT. Protein sequence: CASSQGGRRTDTQYF.

This clonotype is classed as large. This beta chain is an off-target read within a library intended for alpha chains, so its frequency means little. The J gene is TRBJ2-5, the V gene TRBV10-3; possible D gene TRBD2, 6 bases. CDR3 length equals 15 residues. V lost 8 bases and J 4 bases, leaving 20 bases between the germline ends. The germline gives CDR1 ENHRY, CDR2 SYGVKD. This chain's CDR3 is CAIGELEGLIETQYF. CDR3 DNA sequence: TGTGCCATCGGAGAGCTGGAGGGGTTGATAGAGACCCAGTACTTC.

In its sample, this clonotype ranks as medium-sized. This beta chain is a stray sequence in a library constructed for alpha chains; its clone size is not meaningful. The genes are TRBV7-9 and TRBJ2-1; 9 nucleotides match TRBD2. CDR3 length: 16 amino acids. V was clipped by 3 bases and J by 8 bases; unmatched bases: 11. Germline values: CDR1 SEHNR, CDR2 FQNEAQ (reference sequence). This CDR3 reads CASSFLSGGPPYEQFF. CDR3 nucleotide sequence: TGTGCCAGCAGCTTTCTGAGCGGGGGGCCCCCCTATGAGCAGTTCTTC.

This clonotype was found many times. This beta chain turned up in a library designed for alpha chains; as an off-target read, its abundance says little. The chain links TRBV7-8 to TRBJ1-1, with D possibly matching TRBD1 (5 bases). Trimming removed 3 bases from V and 4 bases from J, with 9 bases in between. Germline V gene lookup returns CDR1 SGHVS and CDR2 FQNEAQ. This CDR3 has 13 residues. Here the CDR3 reads CASSLVRATEAFF. The CDR3 DNA sequence: TGTGCCAGCAGCTTGGTCAGGGCCACTGAAGCTTTCTTT.